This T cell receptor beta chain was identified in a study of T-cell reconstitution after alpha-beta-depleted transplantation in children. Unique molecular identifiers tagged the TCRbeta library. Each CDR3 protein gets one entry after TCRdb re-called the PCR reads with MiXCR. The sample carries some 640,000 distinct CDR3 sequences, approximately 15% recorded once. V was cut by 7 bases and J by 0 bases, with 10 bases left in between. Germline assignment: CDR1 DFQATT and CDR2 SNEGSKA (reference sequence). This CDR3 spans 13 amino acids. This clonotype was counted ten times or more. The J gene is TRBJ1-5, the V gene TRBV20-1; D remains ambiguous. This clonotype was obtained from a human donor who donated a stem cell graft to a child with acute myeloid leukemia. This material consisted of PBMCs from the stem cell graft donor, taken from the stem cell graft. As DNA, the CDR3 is TGCAGTGTCAGCCCCGCTAGCAATCAGCCCCAGCATTTT. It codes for CSVSPASNQPQHF.